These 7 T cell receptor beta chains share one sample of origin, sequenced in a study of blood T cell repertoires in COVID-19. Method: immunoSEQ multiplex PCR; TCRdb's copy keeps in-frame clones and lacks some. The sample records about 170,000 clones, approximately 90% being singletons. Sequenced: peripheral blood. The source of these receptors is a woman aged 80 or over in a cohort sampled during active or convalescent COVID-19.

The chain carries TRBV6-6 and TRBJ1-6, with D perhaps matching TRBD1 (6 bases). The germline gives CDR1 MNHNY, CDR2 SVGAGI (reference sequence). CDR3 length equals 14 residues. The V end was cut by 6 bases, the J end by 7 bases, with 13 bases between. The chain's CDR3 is CASRGPQGNSPLHF. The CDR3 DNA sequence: TGTGCCAGCAGGGGACCTCAGGGGAATTCACCCCTCCACTTT.

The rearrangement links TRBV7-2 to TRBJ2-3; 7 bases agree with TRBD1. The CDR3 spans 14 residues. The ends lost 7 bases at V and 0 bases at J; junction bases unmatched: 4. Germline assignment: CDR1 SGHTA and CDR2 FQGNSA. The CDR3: CASNHRGSTDTQYF. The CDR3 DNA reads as TGTGCCAGCAATCACAGGGGTAGCACAGATACGCAGTATTTT.

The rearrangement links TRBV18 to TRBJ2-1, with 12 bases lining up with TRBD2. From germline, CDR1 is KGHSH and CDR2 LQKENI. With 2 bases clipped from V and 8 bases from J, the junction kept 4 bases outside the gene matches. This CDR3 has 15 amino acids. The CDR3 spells CASSPSSGRADEQFF. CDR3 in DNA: TGTGCCAGCTCACCATCTAGCGGGAGGGCAGATGAGCAGTTCTTC.

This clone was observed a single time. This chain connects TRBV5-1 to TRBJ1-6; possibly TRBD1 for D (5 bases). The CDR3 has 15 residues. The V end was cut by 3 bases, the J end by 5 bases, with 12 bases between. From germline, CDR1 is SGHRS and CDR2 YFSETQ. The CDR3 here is CASSSDNLDNSPLHF. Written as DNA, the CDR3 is TGCGCCAGCAGCTCGGACAATCTCGATAATTCACCCCTCCACTTT.

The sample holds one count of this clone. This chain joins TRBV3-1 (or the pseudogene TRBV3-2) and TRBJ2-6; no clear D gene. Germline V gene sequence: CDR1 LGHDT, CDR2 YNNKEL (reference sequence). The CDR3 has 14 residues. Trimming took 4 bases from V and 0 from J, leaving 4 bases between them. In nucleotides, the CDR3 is TGTGCCAGCAGCCCCATCTCTGGGGCCAACGTCCTGACTTTC. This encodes CASSPISGANVLTF.

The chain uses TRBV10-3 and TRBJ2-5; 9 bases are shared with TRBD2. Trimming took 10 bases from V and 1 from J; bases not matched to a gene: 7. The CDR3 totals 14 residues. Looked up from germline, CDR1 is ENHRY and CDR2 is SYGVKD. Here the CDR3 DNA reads TGTGCCAGCCGTCAGCGGGAGGCCCAAGAGACCCAGTACTTC. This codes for CASRQREAQETQYF.

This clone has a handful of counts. Written as DNA, the CDR3 is TGTGCCAGCACGGGACAGGGGGCCACTGAAGCTTTCTTT. Translated, it gives CASTGQGATEAFF. J is TRBJ1-1 and V is TRBV19, with 12 bases fitting TRBD1. The V gene's germline CDR1 is LNHDA and CDR2 SQIVND (reference sequence). With V trimmed by 9 bases and J by 4 bases, 3 bases remained unmatched. This CDR3 has 13 residues.